The 27 T cell receptor beta chains given below trace back to one sample, sequenced in a study of read filtering for tumor transcriptome and immune sequencing (dated by TCRdb to 2019 to 2021). The reads were generated on an Illumina HiSeq 4000. Starting from 400 ng RNA, TCR libraries were constructed with the Immunoverse kit using molecular barcoded adaptors that cover the alpha/delta and beta/gamma chains. TCRdb applied fastp at Q25 and MiXCR to the public reads, then kept only in-frame beta chains. Records with the same CDR3 protein are collapsed into one entry carrying the most frequent genes and DNA. The sample table records 40,000 or so distinct CDR3 sequences; roughly 13% of these occur just once. Around 30% of the sample is held by the ten biggest clonotypes. Input material: a population of CD138-negative cells sorted from bone marrow. Explained via the paper, the cell subset or site label denotes: bone marrow mononuclear cells depleted of CD138+ plasma/myeloma cells by negative magnetic selection. All receptors derive from a donor aged 40 or over with multiple myeloma.

This clonotype was seen at least ten times. V and J are TRBV12-3 or TRBV12-4 and TRBJ2-6, with 8 bases aligning to TRBD1. Germline trimming cut 7 bases from V and 2 bases from J; bases unmatched to any gene: 4. There are 15 residues in the CDR3. The CDR3 DNA sequence: TGTGCCAGCACCTCGACAGGGGCTGGGGCCAACGTCCTGACTTTC. Residues: CASTSTGAGANVLTF.

This clonotype was seen repeatedly, ten times or more. The rearrangement joins TRBV7-2 to TRBJ2-2, with TRBD2 matching over 7 bases. CDR1 is SGHTA and CDR2 is FQGNSA in the germline V gene. The CDR3 runs to 15 residues. J gave up 5 bases and V 1 base, and 4 bases lay outside the gene matches. The CDR3 loop is CASSLETGGTGELFF. In nucleotides, the CDR3 is TGTGCCAGCAGCTTAGAAACGGGGGGAACCGGGGAGCTGTTTTTT.

As concerns this clonotype: At one boundary the junction diverges from the germline segment, which might be a read error. V and J are TRBV11-2 and TRBJ1-4; possibly TRBD1 for D (6 bases). From germline, CDR1 is SGHAT and CDR2 FQNNGV. There are 13 residues in the CDR3. The CDR3 here is CASSLGGVRGLFF. In DNA form, the CDR3 reads TGCGCCAGCAGCTTAGGGGGGGTCCGTGGACTGTTTTTT. The variable domain in full, with the rest retrieved from reference TRBV11-2 and TRBJ1-4, is EAGVAQSPRYKIIEKRQSVAFWCNPISGHATLYWYQQILGQGPKLLIQFQNNGVVDDSQLPKDRFSAERLKGVDSTLKIQPAKLEDSAVYLCASSLGGVRGLFFGSGTQLSVL.

There are many counts of this clonotype. In DNA, the CDR3 is TGTGCCAGCAGTTCCAGAGCGGGAGAGTCCTACAATGAGCAGTTCTTC. This gives the protein CASSSRAGESYNEQFF. V gene TRBV6-2 or TRBV6-3 combines with J gene TRBJ2-1; 8 bases align to TRBD2. J gave up 1 base and V 4 bases, and 6 bases lay outside the gene matches. Germline CDR1 reads MNHEY; CDR2 reads SVGEGT. This CDR3 spans 16 amino acids.

On this clonotype: This likely comes from a read error, as the CDR3 has no conserved phenylalanine or tryptophan at its end. The limits of the CDR3 on the DNA are not certain, so only TCRdb's listed CDR3 is given. The genes are TRBV24-1 and TRBJ2-1; TRBD1 is taken as the D call from the table, unchecked against the DNA. Germline-derived CDR1 and CDR2 are KGHDR and SFDVKD. 14 amino acids form the CDR3, both terminal residues included. CDR3 region: CATRETGGYNEQIY.

This clonotype came up once. This sequence may be a read error, since a much larger clone differs from it by one base. Since no conserved phenylalanine or tryptophan closes the CDR3, a read error is the likely cause. The chain joins TRBV27 to TRBJ1-2; TRBD1 aligns across 7 bases. CDR3 length: 13 amino acids. CDR1 and CDR2 (germline): MNHEY, SMNVEV (reference sequence). After removal of 5 bases from V and 4 bases from J, the junction contained 4 bases not matched to a gene. This CDR3 reads CASSPQGGYGYTL. CDR3 DNA: TGTGCCAGCAGTCCCCAGGGGGGCTATGGCTACACCCTC.

Concerning this clonotype itself: It is likely a read error: a sequence one base away is far more abundant. The missing conserved phenylalanine or tryptophan at the end of this CDR3 makes a read error likely. DNA of the CDR3: TGCGCCAGCAGCCAGAGTCTGGGGGCCTACGAGCAGTACTCC. Amino acid sequence: CASSQSLGAYEQYS. V and J are TRBV4-1 and TRBJ2-7; possibly TRBD1 or TRBD2 for D (5 bases each). V was cut by 3 bases and J by 2 bases, with 11 bases left in between. The CDR3 covers 14 residues. Germline V lookup: CDR1 MGHRA, CDR2 YSYEKL.

The chain uses TRBV28 and TRBJ2-1; D perhaps matches TRBD2 (5 bases). From germline, CDR1 is MDHEN and CDR2 SYDVKM. The CDR3 loop spans 12 amino acids. Trimming took off 2 bases at V and 10 bases at J, with 9 bases between the two ends. The CDR3 here is CASSLGSREQFF. Written as DNA, the CDR3 is TGTGCCAGCAGTTTAGGGAGTAGAGAGCAGTTCTTC.

J is TRBJ2-4 and V is TRBV5-6; perhaps TRBD1 as D (6 bases). The CDR3 consists of 13 residues. Trimming removed 7 bases from V and 9 bases from J, with 17 bases in between. Germline CDR1 SGHDT, CDR2 YYEEEE. CDR3 coding DNA: TGTGCCAGCGGCTCTACCGGGACATTCATTCAGTACTTC. Protein sequence: CASGSTGTFIQYF. Complete variable domain (other parts from reference TRBV5-6 and TRBJ2-4): DAGVTQSPTHLIKTRGQQVTLRCSPKSGHDTVSWYQQALGQGPQFIFQYYEEEERQRGNFPDRFSGHQFPNYSSELNVNALLLGDSALYLCASGSTGTFIQYFGAGTRLSVL.

At least ten counts were recorded for this clonotype. The rearrangement links TRBV29-1 to TRBJ1-2, with D possibly matching TRBD1 (6 bases). The V end was cut by 6 bases, the J end by 8 bases, with 16 bases between. CDR1 and CDR2 from the germline V gene are SQVTM and ANQGSEA. The CDR3 consists of 12 residues. The CDR3 reads CSVEQGKGGYTF. Written as DNA, the CDR3 is TGCAGCGTCGAACAGGGAAAGGGCGGCTACACCTTC.

Within the sample, this clonotype is medium-sized (0.01 to 0.1%). The chain joins TRBV30 to TRBJ2-1; TRBD2 matches 12 bases. CDR1 and CDR2 (germline): GTSNPN, SVGIG (reference sequence). The CDR3 is 14 amino acids. V shed 3 bases, J shed 7 bases, and the junction held 4 bases outside the gene matches. This CDR3 reads CAWSTSGRINEQFF. DNA for the CDR3: TGTGCCTGGAGCACTAGCGGGAGGATAAATGAGCAGTTCTTC.

Concerning this clonotype: A much more abundant neighbour one base away suggests this may be a read error. The chain joins TRBV6-2 or TRBV6-3 to TRBJ2-2; 9 nucleotides agree with TRBD2. Germline CDR1 and CDR2: MNHEY and SVGEGT. This CDR3 spans 15 amino acids. CDR3 nucleotide sequence: TGTGCCAGCAGGGATAGCGGGGGAAACACCGGGGCGCTGTTTTTT. Translating it yields CASRDSGGNTGALFF.

This clonotype was observed a few times. This rearrangement joins TRBV6-5 to TRBJ2-2; 8 nucleotides line up with TRBD1. The CDR3 is 16 residues long. Germline V CDR1 and CDR2: MNHEY, SVGAGI. V lost 6 bases, J lost 4 bases, and 10 bases stayed unmatched. The CDR3 reads CASRFSQGAGTGELFF. The DNA of the CDR3 is TGTGCCAGCAGATTTTCTCAGGGGGCGGGCACCGGGGAGCTGTTTTTT.

This clonotype was picked up a small number of times. The chain employs TRBV27 and TRBJ2-4; 10 bases line up with TRBD1. Germline V gene lookup returns CDR1 MNHEY and CDR2 SMNVEV (reference sequence). The J segment lost 5 bases and the V segment lost 6 bases, leaving 10 bases of the junction unmatched. The CDR3 has 16 residues. The CDR3 protein is CASSPSLDRGENIQYF. CDR3 sequence (DNA): TGTGCCAGCAGCCCATCCTTGGACAGGGGGGAAAACATTCAGTACTTC.

As to this clonotype: A much larger clone differs by one base, so this may be a read error. The chain is built from TRBV28 and TRBJ2-1; D not resolved. The CDR3 totals 16 residues. Germline assignment: CDR1 MDHEN and CDR2 SYDVKM. Trimming took 8 bases from V and 0 from J, leaving 17 bases between them. The CDR3 loop is CASEVRRESSYNEQFF. The CDR3 DNA reads as TGTGCCAGCGAGGTCAGGAGAGAAAGCTCCTACAATGAGCAGTTCTTC.

The V call is TRBV9, the J call TRBJ2-3, with 9 bases lining up with TRBD2. Per germline, CDR1 SGDLS and CDR2 YYNGEE. This CDR3 region has 17 residues. J lost 2 bases, V lost 3 bases, and 10 bases had no gene match. The CDR3 DNA sequence: TGTGCCAGCAGCGCGGGGACTAGCCGACTACTCACAGATACGCAGTATTTT. Amino acid sequence: CASSAGTSRLLTDTQYF.

This clonotype was detected many times. The chain carries TRBV5-6 and TRBJ2-3; D might be TRBD2 (6 bases). The CDR3 consists of 16 residues. The V end was cut by 4 bases, the J end by 0 bases, with 15 bases between. Germline V CDR1 and CDR2: SGHDT, YYEEEE. The CDR3 DNA is TGTGCCAGCAGCCCCCGGACTACCTCTAGCACAGATACGCAGTATTTT. Translation gives CASSPRTTSSTDTQYF.

This clonotype was seen many times. The chain couples TRBV5-1 to TRBJ2-3; D remains unclear. The CDR3 has 14 amino acids. Trimming left V 7 bases short and J 3 bases short, with 15 bases between. CDR1 SGHRS and CDR2 YFSETQ come from the germline V gene. The chain's CDR3 is CASARVLWTDTQYF. The CDR3 bases are TGCGCCAGCGCGCGAGTACTTTGGACAGATACGCAGTATTTT.

This clonotype was seen many times. The chain recombines TRBV29-1 with TRBJ2-1; D not certain. Between the trimmed V and J ends, which lost 4 bases and 0 bases, there was a span of 13 bases. Germline CDR1 SQVTM, CDR2 ANQGSEA. The CDR3 contains 15 residues. The CDR3 protein is CSVGRRSLSYNEQFF. CDR3 in DNA: TGCAGCGTTGGTAGGCGGTCCCTCTCCTACAATGAGCAGTTCTTC.

Concerning this clonotype: One end of the junction varies from germline; a read error may be responsible. The chain is built from TRBV28 and TRBJ2-3, with D tentatively TRBD2 (5 bases). This CDR3 has 13 residues. The germline CDR1 and CDR2 sequences are MDHEN and SYDVKM. The CDR3 loop is CANSFGGSDTQYF. CDR3 nucleotides: TGTGCCAACAGTTTCGGCGGGTCGGATACGCAGTATTTT.

The sample holds many counts of this clonotype. In nucleotides, the CDR3 is TGTGCCAGCAGCCCCCGGGGCAATCAGCCCCAGCATTTT. This gives the protein CASSPRGNQPQHF. The V gene is TRBV7-2, the J gene TRBJ1-5; D is unresolved. Per germline, CDR1 SGHTA and CDR2 FQGNSA. Between the trimmed V and J ends, which lost 5 bases and 2 bases, there was a span of 7 bases. This CDR3 region has 13 residues.

This clonotype came up many times. The chain links TRBV7-3 to TRBJ2-1, with 9 bases lining up with TRBD1. Germline-derived CDR1 and CDR2 are SGHTA and FQGTGA. Trimming at V came to 6 bases and at J to 7 bases, leaving 4 bases not matched to a gene. This CDR3 has 13 residues. This CDR3 is CASSSDRGNEQFF. The CDR3 DNA sequence: TGTGCCAGCAGTTCGGACAGGGGTAATGAGCAGTTCTTC.

This clonotype has a count of ten or more. J is TRBJ2-1 and V is TRBV7-9; TRBD2 aligns across 9 bases. The ends lost 5 bases at V and 4 bases at J; junction bases unmatched: 9. CDR3 length: 16 amino acids. The V gene's germline CDR1 is SEHNR and CDR2 FQNEAQ (reference sequence). The DNA of the CDR3 is TGTGCCAGCAGCCCCGAAACTAGCGGGTTTTACAATGAGCAGTTCTTC. This encodes CASSPETSGFYNEQFF.

This clonotype came up many times. This chain joins TRBV29-1 and TRBJ1-3; D is uncertain. V lost 4 bases and J lost 1, with 11 bases in between. This CDR3 is built from 14 residues. From germline, CDR1 is SQVTM and CDR2 ANQGSEA. The CDR3 spells CSVAPGGSGNTIYF. DNA for the CDR3: TGCAGCGTTGCCCCTGGAGGTTCTGGAAACACCATATATTTT.

This chain uses TRBV9 with TRBJ2-2, with D tentatively TRBD2 (6 bases). CDR3 length: 16 amino acids. The V gene lost 3 bases and the J gene lost 5 bases, with 17 bases spanning the gap. Germline CDR1 reads SGDLS; CDR2 reads YYNGEE. CDR3 sequence (DNA): TGTGCCAGCAGCGCTGGCAGGGAAAGCGGGACCGGGGAGCTGTTTTTT. It is translated as CASSAGRESGTGELFF.

This clonotype was seen at least ten times. The genes are TRBV11-2 and TRBJ1-5; unclear D gene. The CDR3 is 13 amino acids. Germline V gene data show CDR1 as SGHAT and CDR2 as FQNNGV. V dropped 2 bases and J dropped 1 base, with 3 bases sitting between them. CDR3: CASSLSSNQPQHF. Written as DNA, the CDR3 is TGTGCCAGCAGCTTATCGAGCAATCAGCCCCAGCATTTT.

The chain combines TRBV6-5 with TRBJ2-1, with D perhaps matching TRBD2 (6 bases). CDR1 and CDR2 (germline): MNHEY, SVGAGI. The CDR3 consists of 15 residues. V was pared by 7 bases and J by 7 bases, with 20 bases between. CDR3 residues: CASTRTCGNRNEQFF. The CDR3 nucleotides are TGTGCCAGCACTAGGACTTGCGGGAACCGTAATGAGCAGTTCTTC.